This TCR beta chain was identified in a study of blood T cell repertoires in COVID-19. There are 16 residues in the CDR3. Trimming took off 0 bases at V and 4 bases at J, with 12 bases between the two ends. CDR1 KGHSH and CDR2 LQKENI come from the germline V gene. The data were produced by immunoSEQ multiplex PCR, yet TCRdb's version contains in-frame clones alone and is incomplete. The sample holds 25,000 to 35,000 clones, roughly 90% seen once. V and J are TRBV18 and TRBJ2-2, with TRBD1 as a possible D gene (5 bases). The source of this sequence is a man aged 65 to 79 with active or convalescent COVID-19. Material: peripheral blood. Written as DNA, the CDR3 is TGTGCCAGCTCACCACCTTGGGGCGGTCCCACCGGGGAGCTGTTTTTT. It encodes CASSPPWGGPTGELFF.